These 8 T cell receptor beta chains came from one sample sequenced in a study of cytomegalovirus exposure and HLA in healthy donors. The PCR had 60 Vbeta and 13 Jbeta primers. The protocol was immunoSEQ multiplex PCR, while the TCRdb copy is restricted to in-frame clones and leaves out a portion. The repertoire includes 95,000 to 150,000 clones, roughly three fifths of them detected once, and more than 1.5% sits in the top ten. What was sequenced was PBMCs. The receptors shown here come from a man between 18 and 35 years old in good health and CMV-seronegative.

The chain couples TRBV29-1 to TRBJ2-3; 7 bases are shared with TRBD2. This CDR3 region has 12 residues. CDR1 and CDR2 (germline): SQVTM, ANQGSEA. CDR3 sequence reads: CTAGVGTDTQYF. CDR3 DNA sequence: TGCACGGCGGGGGTTGGCACAGATACGCAGTATTTT.

This clone has only a few counts. The chain links TRBV9 to TRBJ2-5, with 10 bases identical to TRBD2. The CDR3 has 17 amino acids. CDR1 and CDR2 (germline): SGDLS, YYNGEE. Germline trimming cut 0 bases from V and 1 base from J; bases unmatched to any gene: 6. The CDR3 protein is CASSVGPSGSIQETQYF. In nucleotides, the CDR3 is TGTGCCAGCAGCGTAGGTCCTAGCGGGAGTATCCAAGAGACCCAGTACTTC.

The rearrangement uses TRBV5-1 and TRBJ1-1; D remains ambiguous. The V end was cut by 2 bases, the J end by 3 bases, with 8 bases between. This CDR3 region has 13 residues. In germline, CDR1 is SGHRS, CDR2 YFSETQ. The CDR3 nucleotides read TGCGCCAGCAGCTTTCGGGAGGACACTGAAGCTTTCTTT. Its protein is CASSFREDTEAFF.

The rearrangement links TRBV30 to TRBJ2-5; possible D gene TRBD2, 5 bases. Trimming removed 2 bases from V and 3 bases from J, with 16 bases in between. The CDR3 runs 15 residues. Looked up from germline, CDR1 is GTSNPN and CDR2 is SVGIG (reference sequence). The CDR3 loop reads CAWSRASIGEETQYF. The CDR3 DNA reads TGTGCCTGGAGTCGAGCTAGCATTGGGGAAGAGACCCAGTACTTC. Looking up the rest from reference TRBV30 and TRBJ2-5 gives the full variable domain: SQTIHQWPATLVQPVGSPLSLECTVEGTSNPNLYWYRQAAGRGLQLLFYSVGIGQISSEVPQNLSASRPQDRQFILSSKKLLLSDSGFYLCAWSRASIGEETQYFGPGTRLLVL.

The V gene is TRBV5-4, the J gene TRBJ1-2; 8 bases line up with TRBD1. Germline assignment: CDR1 SGHNT and CDR2 YYREEE (reference sequence). V shed 6 bases, J shed 5 bases, and the junction held 15 bases outside the gene matches. The CDR3 covers 16 residues. The DNA of the CDR3 is TGTGCCAGCACCCTAGGGTCGGGGACAGGATTTTATGGCTACACCTTC. It encodes CASTLGSGTGFYGYTF.

This chain links TRBV29-1 with TRBJ1-1; maybe TRBD1 (6 bases). The germline V gene has CDR1 SQVTM and CDR2 ANQGSEA. This CDR3 is built from 16 residues. Trimming removed 4 bases from V and 4 bases from J, with 22 bases in between. The CDR3 coding sequence is TGCAGCGTTGGGCGGAGAACAGGGTTAGTAAGCACTGAAGCTTTCTTT. It encodes CSVGRRTGLVSTEAFF.

This clone was counted only a few times. This chain uses TRBV10-3 with TRBJ1-4; no firm D call. The length of the CDR3 is 11 residues. The V and J ends lost 8 bases and 7 bases respectively, with 8 bases between them. CDR1 and CDR2 (germline): ENHRY, SYGVKD. DNA of the CDR3: TGTGCCATCCAGAGCGGTGAAAAACTGTTTTTT. It yields the protein CAIQSGEKLFF.

V usage is TRBV29-1 and J usage is TRBJ2-3, with 10 positions matching TRBD2. V was pared by 7 bases and J by 0 bases, with 7 bases of the junction left unmatched. Per the germline V gene, CDR1 is SQVTM and CDR2 is ANQGSEA. The CDR3 is made up of 15 amino acids. The chain's CDR3 is CSAPGLAVSTDTQYF. The CDR3 DNA reads as TGCAGCGCCCCCGGACTAGCGGTTAGCACAGATACGCAGTATTTT.